This TCR beta chain was observed in a study of blood T cells in healthy people across ages. The study's findings and limits: Naive CD4+ cells and diversity were both higher in long-lived donors than in aged donors.

This clonotype has a handful of counts. Its antigen is still unknown. At one boundary the junction diverges from the germline segment, which might be a read error. Sample-barcoded 5' priming and a J-beta primer mix drove a second PCR of about 6 to 11 cycles. TCRdb fed the 5' RACE reads into MiXCR, producing one record per CDR3 protein. The sample carries 600,000 to 900,000 distinct CDR3 sequences, roughly 24% recorded once. The CDR3 consists of 9 residues. The same data also contributed to another study, on T cells of mothers and their children. That study adds: Over 8.5 million reads per mother and about 3 million per child were obtained. A slight, non-significant increase in overlap was found for related mother-child pairs relative to unrelated pairs. Clones that were microchimeric and persistent were not detected among T cells.

The origin of this receptor is a boy between 10 and 17 years old in good health. V is TRBV23-1 and J is TRBJ2-5; D remains unclear. TRBV23-1 is treated as an ORF (open reading frame) with a function not yet certain. Material: blood. This CDR3 is CASSQSPEF. The CDR3 DNA reads TGCGCCAGCAGTCAATCACCAGAGTTC.